These T cell receptor beta chains were read from a single sample in a study of vaccination and CD4 T cells after COVID-19. TCRdb re-called the PCR reads through MiXCR, storing one row per CDR3 protein. Among 15,000 or so distinct CDR3 sequences, approximately 50% were seen once, and the ten largest hold 6% to 7.5%. What these receptors recognize is not known. The sequenced sample consisted of CD4+ T cells from blood, cultured in vitro. The receptors shown here come from a human donor who had recovered from COVID-19. CDR3s include the opening cysteine and the closing phenylalanine or tryptophan. D genes are given only for firm matches. Clone size is shown for a subset of rows, as once, few, many or a class of expanded clone.

clone size	V gene	J gene	D gene	CDR3 DNA	CDR3 protein
once	TRBV2	TRBJ1-2	-	TGTGCCAGCAGGGGGTTGGAAGGTGAAGGGGACTATGGCTACACCTTC	CASRGLEGEGDYGYTF
few	TRBV7-2	TRBJ2-5	-	TGTGCCAGCAGCTTAGATACAGGGTTGGAGACCCAGTACTTC	CASSLDTGLETQYF
-	TRBV12-3/TRBV12-4	TRBJ1-5	TRBD1	TGTGCCAGCAGCCGGACAGGGGGCCATCAGCCCCAGCATTTT	CASSRTGGHQPQHF
-	TRBV7-2	TRBJ2-2	-	TGTGCCAGCAGCAACCGGCAGTATAACACCGGGGAGCTGTTTTTT	CASSNRQYNTGELFF
-	TRBV20-1	TRBJ2-3	-	TGCAGTGCTACCTTCTCCGCCTATGATACGCAGTATTTT	CSATFSAYDTQYF
-	TRBV28	TRBJ1-5	-	TGTGCCAGCAGTTTAGCAGGGTATCGCAATCAGCCCCAGCATTTT	CASSLAGYRNQPQHF
few	TRBV20-1	TRBJ1-1	-	TGCAGTGCTACCCGAGATGTGAACACTGAAGCTTTCTTT	CSATRDVNTEAFF
-	TRBV25-1	TRBJ2-3	TRBD2	TGTGCCGCCGGGGGGGGACTCGGCACGCAGTATTTT	CAAGGGLGTQYF
-	TRBV19	TRBJ2-1	TRBD2	TGTGCCAGTAGTATTGAAGGCGGGGGGGCCGTCCAGTTCTTC	CASSIEGGGAVQFF
-	TRBV5-4	TRBJ1-2	TRBD1	TGTGCCAGCAGCCCGGCCGGGACAGCGAAAAACTATGGCTACACCTTC	CASSPAGTAKNYGYTF
-	TRBV15	TRBJ2-4	-	TGTGCCACCAGCAGAGGAAGTTATGGCATTCAGTACTTC	CATSRGSYGIQYF
-	TRBV20-1	TRBJ2-7	-	TGCAGTGCTAGCCCCGGGACTCTCGAGGGGGAGCAGTACTTC	CSASPGTLEGEQYF
-	TRBV11-1	TRBJ2-7	TRBD2	TGTGCCAGCAGCCAGGGACTAGCGGGAGACGAGCAGTACTTC	CASSQGLAGDEQYF
-	TRBV19	TRBJ2-7	TRBD1	TGTGCCAGTAGTATAGTGAGACAGGGTGAGCAGTACTTC	CASSIVRQGEQYF
-	TRBV7-6	TRBJ2-1	-	TGTGCCAGCAGCTTACTAGGGGGCAATGAGCAGTTCTTC	CASSLLGGNEQFF
-	TRBV6-1	TRBJ2-5	TRBD2	TGTGCCAGCAAGGCCTGGACTAGCGGGAACCCGCAAGAGACCCAGTACTTC	CASKAWTSGNPQETQYF
-	TRBV3-1	TRBJ1-2	-	TGTGCCAGCAGCCGAGAGACCGGGTCCTATAACTATGGCTACACCTTC	CASSRETGSYNYGYTF
once	TRBV5-1	TRBJ1-1	TRBD1	TGCGCCAGCAGCCCGGACAGGATGAACACTGAAGCTTTCTTT	CASSPDRMNTEAFF
once	TRBV6-1	TRBJ2-6	TRBD2	TGTGCCAGCAGTAACCTAGCGGGCCTCTCTGGGGCCAACGTCCTGACTTTC	CASSNLAGLSGANVLTF
-	TRBV20-1	TRBJ2-5	TRBD2	TGCAGTGCTAGGATTAGCGGGGCCGAGACCCAGTACTTC	CSARISGAETQYF
few	TRBV20-1	TRBJ2-3	TRBD2	TGCAGTGCTAGTCGCCGACTAGCTAGCACAGATACGCAGTATTTT	CSASRRLASTDTQYF
-	TRBV27	TRBJ2-5	TRBD1	TGTGCCAGCAGAAGACAGGGGGCCGGAGAGACCCAGTACTTC	CASRRQGAGETQYF
-	TRBV9	TRBJ1-6	-	TGTGCCAGCAGCGTAGATTACGGGGCACCCAATTCACCCCTCCACTTT	CASSVDYGAPNSPLHF
few	TRBV27	TRBJ1-1	-	TGTGCCAGCAGCCGGACAGCCGTAGGGGCTGAAGCTTTCTTT	CASSRTAVGAEAFF
-	TRBV5-1	TRBJ1-2	TRBD1	TGCGCCAGCGGCACCGGACAGGGGGCTAACTATGGCTACACCTTC	CASGTGQGANYGYTF
-	TRBV7-2	TRBJ2-1	-	TGTGCCAGCAGCCCGCGGGGTGGATGGGGTGAGCAGTTCTTC	CASSPRGGWGEQFF
-	TRBV19	TRBJ2-6	-	TGTGCCAGTAGTACCAGGGAGCCGTCTGGGGCCAACGTCCTGACTTTC	CASSTREPSGANVLTF
-	TRBV5-1	TRBJ2-5	TRBD2	TGCGCCAGCAGCCTGTCTAGCGGGACTCAAGAGACCCAGTACTTC	CASSLSSGTQETQYF
-	TRBV5-4	TRBJ2-7	-	TGTGCCAGCAGCTTTGGCGGGACAGCTAAGGAGTACGAGCAGTACTTC	CASSFGGTAKEYEQYF
-	TRBV7-9	TRBJ2-5	TRBD1	TGTGCCAGCAGCTTAAGGGACAGGGGGCCGGAGACCCAGTACTTC	CASSLRDRGPETQYF
-	TRBV21-1	TRBJ2-7	-	TGTGCCAGCAGCAAAGGGCCGGGGTTGGAGCAGTACTTC	CASSKGPGLEQYF
-	TRBV7-2	TRBJ2-2	TRBD2	TGTGCCAGCACCAGTCGTGCGGGGGGTTACGGGGAGCTGTTTTTT	CASTSRAGGYGELFF
-	TRBV2	TRBJ2-7	-	TGTGCCAGCAGTTCCGATGCCCCCTACGAGCAGTACTTC	CASSSDAPYEQYF
once	TRBV27	TRBJ2-3	-	TGTGCCAGCAGTTTAGGAGTTATTACAGATACGCAGTATTTT	CASSLGVITDTQYF
-	TRBV5-1	TRBJ1-2	TRBD1	TGCGCCAGCAGGACCGGGACAGGGATCTATGGCTACACCTTC	CASRTGTGIYGYTF
-	TRBV7-3	TRBJ2-3	TRBD2	TGTGCCAGCAGCAAGTTGGGGGGGTTCTCAGATACGCAGTATTTT	CASSKLGGFSDTQYF
-	TRBV6-2/TRBV6-3	TRBJ2-1	TRBD2	TGTGCCAGCAGTTACGTGGTGACTAGCTGGGGACTCTACAATGAGCAGTTCTTC	CASSYVVTSWGLYNEQFF
-	TRBV19	TRBJ2-7	TRBD2	TGTGCCAGTAGTACCTCGGGACTAGCGTATCCCTACGAGCAGTACTTC	CASSTSGLAYPYEQYF
-	TRBV7-8	TRBJ2-2	-	TGTGCCAGCAGCTTACAGCCAGGGTATAGCGGGGAGCTGTTTTTT	CASSLQPGYSGELFF
few	TRBV20-1	TRBJ1-1	-	TGCAGTGCTAGAATACCGGGACAAAGAAACACTGAAGCTTTCTTT	CSARIPGQRNTEAFF
-	TRBV6-1	TRBJ1-2	-	TGTGCCAGCAGATCCTTGGGGGGCAGCCCGTATGGCTACACCTTC	CASRSLGGSPYGYTF
-	TRBV10-3	TRBJ2-1	TRBD1	TGTGCCATCAGCCCGTCGACAGGGGGCGATGAGCAGTTCTTC	CAISPSTGGDEQFF
-	TRBV19	TRBJ1-5	-	TGTGCCAGTAGTAGACCGGGCCTCGCGGGGCAGCCCCAGCATTTT	CASSRPGLAGQPQHF
few	TRBV7-2	TRBJ1-2	-	TGTGCCAGCAGCTTATACGCAGGTTACGGCTACACCTTC	CASSLYAGYGYTF
-	TRBV6-5	TRBJ2-5	TRBD2	TGTGCCAGCAGTTACTCCGGGACTAGCGTCCGAGAGACCCAGTACTTC	CASSYSGTSVRETQYF
few	TRBV7-6	TRBJ1-2	TRBD1	TGTGCCAGCAGCCCATTGGCAGGGGGCTATGGCTACACCTTC	CASSPLAGGYGYTF
-	TRBV5-6	TRBJ2-5	TRBD2	TGTGCCAGCAGCTTGTCCCTCCCGCGGAGACGGGGGGAAGAGACCCAGTACTTC	CASSLSLPRRRGEETQYF
-	TRBV6-5	TRBJ1-1	-	TGTGCCAGCAGTTCTTTAGGGTCCACTGAAGCTTTCTTT	CASSSLGSTEAFF
few	TRBV6-4	TRBJ1-5	TRBD1	TGTGCCAGCAGTGACCCAAACAGGGGGCGCCCCGTGGTACAGCCCCAGCATTTT	CASSDPNRGRPVVQPQHF
-	TRBV12-3/TRBV12-4	TRBJ2-1	-	TGTGCCAGCAGTTTAAGGGCAGGGGAGGGGGAGCAGTTCTTC	CASSLRAGEGEQFF